There are a few counts of the clone carrying this T cell receptor (beta chain). These data originate in a study of T cells in Graves' hyperthyroidism and ophthalmopathy. Lactation, pregnancy, other autoimmune disease or uncontrolled infection excluded patients. The germline V gene encodes CDR1 SQVTM and CDR2 ANQGSEA. Trimming left V 4 bases short and J 4 bases short, with 11 bases between. This CDR3 is 13 amino acids long. Researchers amplified the TCR beta CDR3 regions from RNA transcripts. Researchers ran a first-round RT-PCR on the TCR CDR3 using the HTBI primer set. TCRdb ran MiXCR on the multiplex PCR reads and lists one entry per CDR3 protein. The sample records 800,000 or so distinct CDR3 sequences, 38% being singletons.

The chain uses TRBV29-1 and TRBJ1-5; possibly TRBD1 for D (5 bases). Specimen: blood. The source of this sequence is a man younger than 35 with Graves' hyperthyroidism. CDR3 residues: CSVVGGSNQPQHF. The CDR3 region has the DNA TGCAGCGTTGTGGGGGGTTCGAATCAGCCCCAGCATTTT.